A single sample is the source of the 14 T cell receptor beta chains below, sequenced in a study of blood T cell repertoires in COVID-19. Data came from immunoSEQ multiplex PCR; TCRdb stores just in-frame clones and leaves some out. The sample has tens of thousands of clones; about 82% are singletons. Source material: peripheral blood. The receptor source for this set is a man between 65 and 80 years old with acute or convalescent COVID-19.

V usage is TRBV29-1 and J usage is TRBJ1-5; 7 bases map to TRBD1. The V gene end was trimmed by 5 bases and the J gene end by 7 bases; junction bases not matched to a gene: 8. CDR1 and CDR2 (germline): SQVTM, ANQGSEA. The CDR3 has 13 amino acids. CDR3 DNA: TGCAGCGTTTATGAGGGGGCTGGACAGCCCCAGCATTTT. This sequence encodes CSVYEGAGQPQHF.

This chain joins TRBV4-1 and TRBJ2-3; 7 bases agree with TRBD2. The V gene end was trimmed by 1 base and the J gene end by 4 bases; junction bases not matched to a gene: 11. The CDR3 loop spans 17 amino acids. Germline V gene sequence: CDR1 MGHRA, CDR2 YSYEKL. The CDR3 loop reads CASSQGGRGVRSDTQYF. The CDR3 DNA reads as TGCGCCAGCAGCCAAGGTGGACGGGGGGTCAGATCAGATACGCAGTATTTT.

The genes are TRBV7-2 and TRBJ2-7; D is ambiguous. V shed 1 base and J shed 2 bases, with 12 bases lying between them. The CDR3 loop spans 15 amino acids. CDR1 is SGHTA and CDR2 is FQGNSA in the germline V gene. This CDR3 is CASSLGAANTYEQYF. The CDR3 DNA is TGTGCCAGCAGCTTAGGAGCAGCGAACACCTACGAGCAGTACTTC.

V gene TRBV7-6 combines with J gene TRBJ2-5; 12 positions match TRBD2. Germline assignment: CDR1 SGHVS and CDR2 FNYEAQ. This CDR3 contains 15 residues. The V and J ends lost 5 bases and 2 bases, in that order; junction bases with no gene match: 3. CDR3 in DNA: TGTGCCAGCAGCCCGACTAGCGGGGGACAAGAGACCCAGTACTTC. Its translation: CASSPTSGGQETQYF.

The genes are TRBV7-9 and TRBJ2-1; weak D call: TRBD1 (7 bases). Germline V gene lookup returns CDR1 SEHNR and CDR2 FQNEAQ (reference sequence). Between the trimmed V and J ends, which lost 2 bases and 5 bases, there was a span of 13 bases. The CDR3 runs 15 residues. The CDR3 reads CASSLRGTANNEQFF. The CDR3 DNA is TGTGCCAGCAGCTTACGCGGGACAGCAAACAATGAGCAGTTCTTC.

This clone was seen a few times. V and J are TRBV7-8 and TRBJ2-1, with 7 bases aligning to TRBD2. V shed 8 bases, J shed 9 bases, and the junction held 4 bases outside the gene matches. Germline V CDR1 and CDR2: SGHVS, FQNEAQ. This CDR3 has 11 residues. CDR3 region: CASARTSEQFF. CDR3 coding DNA: TGTGCCAGCGCCAGGACTAGTGAGCAGTTCTTC.

J is TRBJ2-3 and V is TRBV5-1; TRBD1 matches 8 bases. From germline, CDR1 is SGHRS and CDR2 YFSETQ. The CDR3 spans 14 residues. Trimming took 5 bases from V and 2 from J; bases not matched to a gene: 4. The CDR3 sequence is CASSLTGVTDTQYF. CDR3 sequence (DNA): TGCGCCAGCAGTCTGACAGGGGTCACAGATACGCAGTATTTT.

Here the CDR3 reads CAIGDSYSYEQYF. CDR3 nucleotide sequence: TGTGCCATTGGAGACAGTTACTCCTACGAGCAGTACTTC. The chain has TRBV6-5 and TRBJ2-7; possibly TRBD1 for D (5 bases). CDR1 is MNHEY and CDR2 is SVGAGI in the germline V gene. The CDR3 length is 13 residues. Trimming pared 10 bases from V and 0 bases from J, leaving 13 bases between.

The chain recombines TRBV7-9 with TRBJ2-5, with TRBD2 identical over 14 bases. Trimming cost V 4 bases and J 5 bases; bases outside gene matches: 3. This CDR3 has 15 amino acids. Germline values: CDR1 SEHNR, CDR2 FQNEAQ (reference sequence). CDR3 loop: CASSSRLAGGETQYF. Written as DNA, the CDR3 is TGTGCCAGCAGCTCCAGACTAGCGGGGGGGGAGACCCAGTACTTC.

In its sample, this clone was seen once. The genes are TRBV28 and TRBJ1-3; D is unclear. This CDR3 spans 14 amino acids. Germline CDR1 and CDR2: MDHEN and SYDVKM. V was shortened by 6 bases and J by 0 bases, with 9 bases between the two germline ends. CDR3 in DNA: TGTGCCAGCAGCCCAACAAACTCTGGAAACACCATATATTTT. This codes for CASSPTNSGNTIYF.

This chain links TRBV18 with TRBJ2-2; D possibly corresponds to TRBD2 (7 bases). Germline V gene sequence: CDR1 KGHSH, CDR2 LQKENI. V shed 3 bases and J shed 3 bases, with 17 bases lying between them. This CDR3 has 17 residues. CDR3 protein: CASSPRRGGPDTGELFF. CDR3 coding DNA: TGTGCCAGCTCACCGCGGAGGGGGGGCCCGGACACCGGGGAGCTGTTTTTT.

In DNA, the CDR3 is TGTGCCAGCAGTCCCCCTTTCCTGGGCGGCTACACCTTC. It translates to CASSPPFLGGYTF. V usage is TRBV28 and J usage is TRBJ1-2; D not certain. The CDR3 totals 13 residues. Germline V gene lookup returns CDR1 MDHEN and CDR2 SYDVKM. V lost 5 bases and J 8 bases, leaving 15 bases between the germline ends.

The chain uses TRBV7-9 and TRBJ1-3, with D maybe TRBD1 (5 bases). V was clipped by 5 bases and J by 7 bases, with 15 bases between them. Germline CDR1 and CDR2: SEHNR and FQNEAQ (reference sequence). There are 14 residues in the CDR3. CDR3 residues: CASSPSTEGNTIYF. CDR3 bases: TGTGCCAGCAGCCCTTCGACAGAAGGGAACACCATATATTTT.

The chain joins TRBV7-9 to TRBJ2-3, with TRBD2 matching 12 bases. Per the germline V gene, CDR1 is SEHNR and CDR2 is FQNEAQ (reference sequence). The V and J ends lost 5 bases and 1 base, in that order; junction bases with no gene match: 10. The length of the CDR3 is 18 residues. The CDR3 DNA reads TGTGCCAGCAGCCAATGCCCTACTAGCGGGGGGTGCACAGATACGCAGTATTTT. Translating it yields CASSQCPTSGGCTDTQYF.